A selection of T cell receptor beta chains follows, all from one sample in a study of blood T cell repertoires in COVID-19. Method: immunoSEQ multiplex PCR; TCRdb's copy keeps in-frame clones and lacks some. The table has 300,000 or so clones, 86% seen once. The source material was peripheral blood. Every receptor here comes from a woman between 45 and 65 years old with acute or convalescent COVID-19. Each CDR3 is given with its conserved first and last residue. D genes are given only for firm matches. Rows give clone size only sometimes, using once, few, many, or a class for an expanded clone.

abundance	v_gene	d_gene	len	j_gene	CDR3nt	CDR3aa
-	TRBV2	-	13	TRBJ1-2	TGTGCCAGCAGGGTAGGCCCGGGCTATGGCTACACCTTC	CASRVGPGYGYTF
-	TRBV5-4	TRBD2	15	TRBJ2-2	TGTGCCAGCAGCACGCAGACTAGCGGGGTCGGGGAGCTGTTTTTT	CASSTQTSGVGELFF
-	TRBV5-1	-	14	TRBJ2-5	TGCGCCAGCAGCGAAGCAGGGGTTGGGGAGACCCAGTACTTC	CASSEAGVGETQYF
-	TRBV28	TRBD2	15	TRBJ2-5	TGTGCCAGCAGTGGGGTAGCGGGAAGGCCAGAGACCCAGTACTTC	CASSGVAGRPETQYF
-	TRBV28	TRBD1	14	TRBJ1-4	TGTGCCAGCAGTTCAGGGGGCGCGGCGGAAAAACTGTTTTTT	CASSSGGAAEKLFF
-	TRBV7-2	TRBD2	12	TRBJ2-1	TGTGCCATCGGACTAGCGGGAGACGAGCAGTTCTTC	CAIGLAGDEQFF
once	TRBV5-4	-	13	TRBJ1-2	TGTGCCAGCAGCTTGCAGGGTTTTTATGGCTACACCTTC	CASSLQGFYGYTF
once	TRBV6-4	TRBD2	16	TRBJ2-1	TGTGCCAGCAGTGATACTGCTAGCGGGAGATTTAATGAGCAGTTCTTC	CASSDTASGRFNEQFF
once	TRBV11-2	TRBD1	15	TRBJ1-2	TGTGCCAGCAGCTCAGGGACCGGGACAGGGACAGGCTACACCTTC	CASSSGTGTGTGYTF
-	TRBV29-1	TRBD2	13	TRBJ2-7	TGCAGCGTGGGCCACGGGCGGGAGGACGAGCAGTACTTC	CSVGHGREDEQYF
-	TRBV28	TRBD1	15	TRBJ1-1	TGTGCCAGCAGTGCCTGGACAGGGGAGAACACTGAAGCTTTCTTT	CASSAWTGENTEAFF
-	TRBV28	TRBD2	15	TRBJ2-5	TGTGCCAGCATCGGTAGCGGGAGTTGGGGGGAGACCCAGTACTTC	CASIGSGSWGETQYF
-	TRBV4-1	TRBD2	16	TRBJ2-5	TGCGCCAGCAGCAGACCGGGACTAGCGGGAGGGGAGACCCAGTACTTC	CASSRPGLAGGETQYF
-	TRBV7-3	TRBD2	17	TRBJ2-1	TGTGCCAGCAGCTTATTTGGGACTAGCGGGGTGTACAATGAGCAGTTCTTC	CASSLFGTSGVYNEQFF
few	TRBV27	-	14	TRBJ2-3	TGTGCCAGCAGCTTGGGTCTAGCATCGGATACGCAGTATTTT	CASSLGLASDTQYF
-	TRBV7-2	TRBD2	17	TRBJ2-5	TGTGCCAGCAGCCGGAGGACTAGCGGGGGCTTGGGGGAGACCCAGTACTTC	CASSRRTSGGLGETQYF
-	TRBV2	TRBD1	13	TRBJ2-7	TGTGCCACCAAAACAGGGGGCGCCTACGAGCAGTACTTC	CATKTGGAYEQYF
-	TRBV19	TRBD1	16	TRBJ1-6	TGTGCCAGTAGTATCGGGACAGGGGGCGGAAATTCACCCCTCCACTTT	CASSIGTGGGNSPLHF
-	TRBV9	TRBD1	15	TRBJ2-4	TGTGCCAGCAGCGTAGCTACAGGGGGCGAAAACATTCAGTACTTC	CASSVATGGENIQYF
-	TRBV5-1	-	14	TRBJ1-1	TGCGCCAGCAGCTTGGCCGCAGAACAGAGTGAAGCTTTCTTT	CASSLAAEQSEAFF
-	TRBV27	TRBD1	15	TRBJ2-5	TGTGCCAGCAGTCCCAGAGGACAGGCTCAAGAGACCCAGTACTTC	CASSPRGQAQETQYF
few	TRBV4-2	-	14	TRBJ1-1	TGTGCCAGCAGCCAAGACAGGGTTATCCCTGAAGCTTTCTTT	CASSQDRVIPEAFF
-	TRBV21-1	-	16	TRBJ2-7	TGTGCCAGCAGCAAGGGGGACAACCGGAGCTCCTACGAGCAGTACTTC	CASSKGDNRSSYEQYF
-	TRBV6-5	TRBD1	12	TRBJ1-2	TGTGCCAGCACAACAGGGGGCCGTGGCTACACCTTC	CASTTGGRGYTF
-	TRBV9	-	15	TRBJ1-2	TGTGCCAGCAGCGCCCTAGGGGATACCAACTATGGCTACACCTTC	CASSALGDTNYGYTF
-	TRBV24-1	-	14	TRBJ1-2	TGTGCCACCAGTGGTTCGACAGCTAACTATGGCTACACCTTC	CATSGSTANYGYTF
-	TRBV29-1	TRBD2	15	TRBJ2-7	TGCAGCGTTGTTGCCGGGACTAGCGGATACTACGAGCAGTACTTC	CSVVAGTSGYYEQYF
-	TRBV5-4	-	19	TRBJ2-6	TGTGCCAGCAGCTCGCTAACGGCGGGGGCGACCTCTGGGGCCAACGTCCTGACTTTC	CASSSLTAGATSGANVLTF
-	TRBV5-8	-	15	TRBJ2-3	TGTGCCAGCACCGGAACCACGATAGCTTCAGATACGCAGTATTTT	CASTGTTIASDTQYF
-	TRBV29-1	TRBD1	15	TRBJ2-1	TGCAGCGTTGAAAGGGGGACAGGGAGTTACAATGAGCAGTTCTTC	CSVERGTGSYNEQFF
-	TRBV7-8	TRBD2	17	TRBJ2-1	TGTGCCAGCAGCTCCTTGGGAGCGGGAGGCAAATACAATGAGCAGTTCTTC	CASSSLGAGGKYNEQFF
-	TRBV7-2	TRBD1	16	TRBJ2-7	TGTGCCAGCAGCTTAGCGTTAGGACAGGGGGCCTACGAGCAGTACTTC	CASSLALGQGAYEQYF
-	TRBV9	TRBD2	13	TRBJ2-1	TGTGCCAGCAGCGTTAGCGGGACCGTTGAGCAGTTCTTC	CASSVSGTVEQFF
-	TRBV9	-	13	TRBJ1-1	TGTGCCAGCAGCGTAGTGCTTAGCACTGAAGCTTTCTTT	CASSVVLSTEAFF
-	TRBV19	-	13	TRBJ1-4	TGTGCCAGTAGTAGCGCGGGCGGTGAAAAACTGTTTTTT	CASSSAGGEKLFF
-	TRBV5-1	TRBD2	13	TRBJ2-1	TGCGCCAGCAGGGCTGACCTAGCGGGAGATCCGTTCTTC	CASRADLAGDPFF
-	TRBV18	-	17	TRBJ1-4	TGTGCCAGCTCACCACCGAGTGGGGACACCTTTAATGAAAAACTGTTTTTT	CASSPPSGDTFNEKLFF
-	TRBV28	TRBD2	14	TRBJ2-7	TGTGCCAGCATGCTAGCGGAGGGGTCCTACGAGCAGTACTTC	CASMLAEGSYEQYF
-	TRBV4-2	TRBD1	15	TRBJ2-5	TGTGCCAGCAGCCTAGACGGGACAGGGGGCGAGACCCAGTACTTC	CASSLDGTGGETQYF